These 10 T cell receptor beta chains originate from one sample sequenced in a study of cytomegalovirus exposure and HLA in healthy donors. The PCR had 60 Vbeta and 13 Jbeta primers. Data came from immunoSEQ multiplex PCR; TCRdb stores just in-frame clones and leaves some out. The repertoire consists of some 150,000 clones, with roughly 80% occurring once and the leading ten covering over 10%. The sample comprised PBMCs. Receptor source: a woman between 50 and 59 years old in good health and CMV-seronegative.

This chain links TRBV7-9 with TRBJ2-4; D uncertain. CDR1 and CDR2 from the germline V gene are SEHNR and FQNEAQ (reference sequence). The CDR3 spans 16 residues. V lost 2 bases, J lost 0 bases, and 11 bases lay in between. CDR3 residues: CASSLSDSLAKNIQYF. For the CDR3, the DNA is TGTGCCAGCAGCTTAAGTGACTCTCTAGCCAAAAACATTCAGTACTTC.

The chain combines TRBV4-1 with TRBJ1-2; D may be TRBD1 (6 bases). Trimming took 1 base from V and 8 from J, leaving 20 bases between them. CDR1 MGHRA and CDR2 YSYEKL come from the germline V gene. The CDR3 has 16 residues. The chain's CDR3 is CASSQAPGGEGGGYTF. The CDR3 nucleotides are TGCGCCAGCAGCCAAGCCCCCGGGGGCGAGGGAGGGGGCTACACCTTC.

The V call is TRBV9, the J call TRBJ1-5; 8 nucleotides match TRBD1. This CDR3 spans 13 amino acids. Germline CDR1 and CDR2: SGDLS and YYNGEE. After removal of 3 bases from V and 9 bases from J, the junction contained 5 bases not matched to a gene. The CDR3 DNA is TGTGCCAGCAGCGCGACAGGGGAGGGGCCCCAGCATTTT. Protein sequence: CASSATGEGPQHF.

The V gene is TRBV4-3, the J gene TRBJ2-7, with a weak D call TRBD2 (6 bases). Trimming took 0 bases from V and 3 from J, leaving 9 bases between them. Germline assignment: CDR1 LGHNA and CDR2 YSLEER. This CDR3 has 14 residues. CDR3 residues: CASSQDTSFYEQYF. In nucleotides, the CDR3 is TGCGCCAGCAGCCAAGATACTAGCTTCTACGAGCAGTACTTC.

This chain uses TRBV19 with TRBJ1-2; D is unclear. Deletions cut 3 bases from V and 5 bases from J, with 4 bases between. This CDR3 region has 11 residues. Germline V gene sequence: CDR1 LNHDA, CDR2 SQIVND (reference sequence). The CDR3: CASSIEYGYTF. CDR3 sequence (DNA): TGTGCCAGTAGTATTGAGTATGGCTACACCTTC. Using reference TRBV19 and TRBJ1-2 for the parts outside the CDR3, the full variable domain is DGGITQSPKYLFRKEGQNVTLSCEQNLNHDAMYWYRQDPGQGLRLIYYSQIVNDFQKGDIAEGYSVSREKKESFPLTVTSAQKNPTAFYLCASSIEYGYTFGSGTRLTVV.

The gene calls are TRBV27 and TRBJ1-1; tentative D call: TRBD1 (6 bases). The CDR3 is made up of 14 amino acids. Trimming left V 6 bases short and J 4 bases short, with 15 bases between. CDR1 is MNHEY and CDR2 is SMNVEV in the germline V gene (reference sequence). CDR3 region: CASRVMQGFTEAFF. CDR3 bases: TGTGCCAGCAGGGTCATGCAGGGGTTCACTGAAGCTTTCTTT.

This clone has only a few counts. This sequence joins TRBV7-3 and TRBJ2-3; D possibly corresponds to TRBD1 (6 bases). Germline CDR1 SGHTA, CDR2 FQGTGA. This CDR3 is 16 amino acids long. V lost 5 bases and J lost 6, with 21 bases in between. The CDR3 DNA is TGTGCCAGCAGCCCTCAGGCAGGGGCTAGTTTGGATACGCAGTATTTT. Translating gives CASSPQAGASLDTQYF.

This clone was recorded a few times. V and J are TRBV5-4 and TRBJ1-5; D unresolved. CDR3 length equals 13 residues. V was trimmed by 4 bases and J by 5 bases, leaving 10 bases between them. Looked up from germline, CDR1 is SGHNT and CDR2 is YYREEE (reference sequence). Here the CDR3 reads CASSLEQDQPQHF. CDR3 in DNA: TGTGCCAGCAGCCTGGAGCAAGATCAGCCCCAGCATTTT.

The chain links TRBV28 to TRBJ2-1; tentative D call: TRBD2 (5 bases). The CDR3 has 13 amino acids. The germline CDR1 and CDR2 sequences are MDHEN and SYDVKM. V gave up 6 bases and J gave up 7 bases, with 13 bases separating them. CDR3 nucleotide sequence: TGTGCCAGCAGCAGAGTTCGGGGTAATGAGCAGTTCTTC. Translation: CASSRVRGNEQFF.

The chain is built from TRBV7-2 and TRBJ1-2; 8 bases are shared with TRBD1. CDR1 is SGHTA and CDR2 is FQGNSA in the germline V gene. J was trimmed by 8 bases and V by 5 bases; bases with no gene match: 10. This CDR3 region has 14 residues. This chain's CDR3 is CASSHRGTGRGYTF. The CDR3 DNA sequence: TGTGCCAGCAGCCATAGGGGGACAGGACGAGGCTACACCTTC.